The T cell receptor (beta chain) under discussion was sequenced for a study of blood T cell repertoires in COVID-19. Across the whole study: T cells, B-cell-depleted T cells, or PBMCs supplied cDNA or gDNA.

Data came from immunoSEQ multiplex PCR; TCRdb stores just in-frame clones and leaves some out. The sample lists over 150,000 clones; under 90% were seen once. The receptor was isolated from a man over 45 who had recovered from COVID-19. The sequencing input was PBMCs or T cells enriched from blood (not recorded which).

The CDR3 loop is CASSLTANQPQHF. CDR3 DNA: TGTGCCAGCAGTTTAACAGCCAATCAGCCCCAGCATTTT. The genes are TRBV12-3 or TRBV12-4 and TRBJ1-5; D remains ambiguous. Trimming removed 2 bases from V and 3 bases from J, with 5 bases in between. This CDR3 contains 13 residues.